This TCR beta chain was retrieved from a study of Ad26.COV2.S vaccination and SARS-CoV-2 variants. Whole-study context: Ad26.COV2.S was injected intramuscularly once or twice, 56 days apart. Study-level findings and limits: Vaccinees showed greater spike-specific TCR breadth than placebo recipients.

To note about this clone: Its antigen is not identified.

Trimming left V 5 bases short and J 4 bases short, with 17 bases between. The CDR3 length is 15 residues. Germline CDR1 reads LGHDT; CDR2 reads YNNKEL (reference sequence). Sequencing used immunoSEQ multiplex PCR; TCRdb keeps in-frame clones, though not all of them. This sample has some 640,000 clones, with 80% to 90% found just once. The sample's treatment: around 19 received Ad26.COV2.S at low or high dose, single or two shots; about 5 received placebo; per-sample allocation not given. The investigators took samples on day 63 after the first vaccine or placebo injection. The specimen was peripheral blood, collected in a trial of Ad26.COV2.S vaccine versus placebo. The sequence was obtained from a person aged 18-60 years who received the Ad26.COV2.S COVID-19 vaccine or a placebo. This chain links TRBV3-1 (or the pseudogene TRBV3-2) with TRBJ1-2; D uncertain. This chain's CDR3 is CASSYKLHTGYGYTF. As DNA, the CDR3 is TGTGCCAGCAGCTATAAATTGCATACCGGCTATGGCTACACCTTC.